The 14 T cell receptor beta chains below were found in one sample sequenced in a study of response to subunit inactivated influenza vaccine. MiXCR was run by TCRdb on the RT-PCR reads, yielding one entry per CDR3 protein. The sample yields hundreds of thousands of distinct CDR3 sequences, over 25% seen once. The sample here was CD4+ T cells sorted from PBMCs, taken more than 4 days after vaccination. These receptors all stem from a middle-aged man who received an inactivated influenza vaccine.

J is TRBJ2-3 and V is TRBV9, with 11 nucleotides matching TRBD2. Per the germline V gene, CDR1 is SGDLS and CDR2 is YYNGEE. V shed 0 bases, J shed 0 bases, and the junction held 3 bases outside the gene matches. CDR3 size: 17 residues. The CDR3 loop reads CASSVAGTSGSTDTQYF. DNA of the CDR3: TGTGCCAGCAGCGTAGCTGGGACTAGCGGTAGCACAGATACGCAGTATTTT.

A note on this clonotype: This may arise from a read error, as a much more abundant clone is one base away. V and J are TRBV29-1 and TRBJ2-1; possible D gene TRBD2, 5 bases. The CDR3 sequence is 14 residues long. Trimming cost V 4 bases and J 0 bases, with 10 bases left between them. Germline lookup yields CDR1 SQVTM and CDR2 ANQGSEA. The CDR3 bases are TGCAGCGTTGTTCTCGGGATCTCCTACAATGAGCAGTTCTTC. Residues: CSVVLGISYNEQFF.

This clonotype appeared a few times. No DNA is shown, since the ends of the CDR3 on it are uncertain; the CDR3 is the one TCRdb lists. The chain couples TRBV6-5 to TRBJ1-6; the table's D call, TRBD1, was not checked against the DNA. The CDR3 contains 15 residues when both ends are counted. Germline V gives CDR1 MNHEY, CDR2 SVGAGI. CDR3 protein: CASSSSTGGTGPLHF.

The rearrangement uses TRBV7-2 and TRBJ2-1; D is perhaps TRBD2 (6 bases). The CDR3 is made up of 12 amino acids. Per germline, CDR1 SGHTA and CDR2 FQGNSA. The germline V and J ends were trimmed by 5 bases and 10 bases, with 12 bases remaining between them. The DNA of the CDR3 is TGTGCCAGCAGCCTCAAGCGGGCCGAGCAGTTCTTC. Translating it yields CASSLKRAEQFF.

V is TRBV5-1 and J is TRBJ2-3; TRBD2 matches 9 bases. This CDR3 has 17 amino acids. Germline CDR1 reads SGHRS; CDR2 reads YFSETQ. Germline trimming cut 0 bases from V and 0 bases from J; bases unmatched to any gene: 5. The CDR3 is CASSLGVAGASTDTQYF. The CDR3 bases are TGCGCCAGCAGCTTGGGCGTAGCGGGGGCAAGCACAGATACGCAGTATTTT.

The chain recombines TRBV7-2 with TRBJ2-7; 12 positions match TRBD2. The CDR3 runs to 14 residues. The V gene end was trimmed by 7 bases and the J gene end by 2 bases; junction bases not matched to a gene: 3. Per germline, CDR1 SGHTA and CDR2 FQGNSA. The CDR3 nucleotides read TGTGCCAGCAAGCCTAGCGGGGGGGCCTACGAGCAGTACTTC. Amino acid sequence: CASKPSGGAYEQYF.

A few counts support this clonotype. The rearrangement joins TRBV5-1 to TRBJ2-1, with 7 positions matching TRBD2. Germline V lookup: CDR1 SGHRS, CDR2 YFSETQ. J was trimmed by 1 base and V by 7 bases; bases with no gene match: 14. The CDR3 extends over 17 amino acids. In DNA, the CDR3 is TGCGCCAGCTGCTGGGGTGCCCGGGGGGTATCCTACAATGAGCAGTTCTTC. Protein sequence: CASCWGARGVSYNEQFF.

The V gene is TRBV12-3 or TRBV12-4, the J gene TRBJ2-5; TRBD2 matches 7 bases. CDR3 length: 14 amino acids. Trimming took 5 bases from V and 4 from J; bases not matched to a gene: 7. The CDR3 reads CASSPAGVGETQYF. CDR3 coding DNA: TGTGCCAGCAGTCCCGCGGGGGTGGGAGAGACCCAGTACTTC.

The chain uses TRBV3-1 and TRBJ2-1; 11 bases align to TRBD2. The CDR3 sequence is 18 residues long. Per germline, CDR1 LGHDT and CDR2 YNNKEL (reference sequence). The V segment lost 2 bases and the J segment 2 bases; nucleotides outside the gene matches: 8. DNA for the CDR3: TGTGCCAGCAGCCAAACGCTCTCTAGCGGGGGGACCTACAATGAGCAGTTCTTC. It is translated as CASSQTLSSGGTYNEQFF.

A remark on this clonotype: One end of the junction varies from germline; a read error may be responsible. The chain carries TRBV20-1 and TRBJ2-3; D not resolved. This CDR3 comprises 13 residues. The V gene's germline CDR1 is DFQATT and CDR2 SNEGSKA (reference sequence). Here the CDR3 DNA reads TGCAGCGCTAGAATCCTAGTGGCAGATACGCAGTATTTT. It yields the protein CSARILVADTQYF.

This clonotype was detected a few times. CDR3 bases: TGTGCCAGTAGGTTTCAGACGAACACCGGGGAGCTGTTTTTT. Protein: CASRFQTNTGELFF. The genes are TRBV19 and TRBJ2-2; D gene uncertain. The CDR3 runs 14 residues. In germline, CDR1 is LNHDA, CDR2 SQIVND (reference sequence). Between the trimmed V and J ends, which lost 6 bases and 0 bases, there was a span of 8 bases.

This chain uses TRBV20-1 with TRBJ1-2; the D is unclear. CDR3 size: 11 residues. Per the germline V gene, CDR1 is DFQATT and CDR2 is SNEGSKA (reference sequence). V lost 6 bases and J 2 bases, leaving 7 bases between the germline ends. The CDR3 loop is CSAAPNYGYTF. CDR3 sequence (DNA): TGCAGTGCGGCGCCAAACTATGGCTACACCTTC.

The J gene is TRBJ2-2, the V gene TRBV12-3 or TRBV12-4; 13 bases line up with TRBD2. This CDR3 is built from 17 residues. J gave up 2 bases and V 5 bases, and 5 bases lay outside the gene matches. CDR3 residues: CASSPTSGRPNTGELFF. The CDR3 DNA sequence: TGTGCCAGCAGTCCGACTAGCGGGAGGCCAAACACCGGGGAGCTGTTTTTT.

This chain connects TRBV29-1 to TRBJ2-7; 12 positions agree with TRBD1. Unmatched junction bases numbered 6, after V lost 5 bases and J lost 7 bases. In germline, CDR1 is SQVTM, CDR2 ANQGSEA. The CDR3 has 13 amino acids. The CDR3 coding sequence is TGCAGCGTTTCGGGACAGGGGGCGTGGGAGCAGTACTTC. Translation: CSVSGQGAWEQYF.